This section outlines one TCR beta chain sequence together with its context. This clone was seen only once. What this receptor recognizes is not known. There are no base qualities to consult, and no much larger clone falls within one base. These data belong to a study of T cell responses to AZD1222 COVID-19 vaccine (dated by TCRdb to about 2021). Background on the whole study: AZD1222 recipients whose second dose came at about 4 weeks and those whose second dose came at about 12 weeks were combined into one group, since spike-specific TCR depth and breadth did not differ between the two schedules. TCR sequencing covered approximately 230 trial participants: 200 to 220 given two doses of AZD1222 and approximately 26 given two doses of MenACWY control vaccine. Trial participants were enrolled by age into subgroups of 18-55, 56-69 and 70-plus years, and around 150, 28 and 57 TCR-sequenced participants, respectively, were included in these subgroups.

This specimen's time point label, per the study, means: baseline before first vaccination. Vaccinee samples came from UK trials COV001 and COV002, including a single-blind randomized controlled phase 2/3 trial of AZD1222 (ChAdOx1 nCoV-19) in healthy adults. For TCRbeta chain sequencing, PBMC samples from trial participants were taken at day 0 and at day 28 after the second dose. The V and J ends are trimmed by 0 bases and 7 bases, leaving 15 bases between them. CDR1 and CDR2, per the germline V gene (reference sequence), are LGHDT and YNNKEL. From the cysteine through the phenylalanine, the CDR3 covers 15 amino acids. Of all the DNA, just the CDR3 is kept, 45 bases in frame from base 1. On the study overall, not on this receptor specifically: Conclusions about previously exposed vaccinees are limited because only a handful of AZD1222 recipients were SARS-CoV-2 seropositive at baseline. Reportedly, almost half of the unique spike-specific TCRs recognized epitopes lying outside the regions that are mutated in the B.1.351 and B.1.1.7 variants. Vaccine-associated CD4 TCRs spanned the whole spike protein, with dominant responses in regions 160-218 and 743-854. The 56-69-year group was small, and its depth increase did not reach significance, likely because of low power. Participants were mostly white British, with more females than males. The authors suggested clonal diversity may have been underestimated. No day 14 peak-response samples were available, so repertoires were characterized only after the peak T cell response. After two AZD1222 doses, spike-specific TCR breadth and depth were significantly higher than at day 0 and than in MenACWY recipients.

The CDR3 regions of human TCRbeta chains were analyzed by immunosequencing. As for how the authors treated the data: TCRs in the repertoires were compared against a reference library of SARS-CoV-2-specific TCRs that had been generated with the MIRA antigen-specificity platform. Breadth was defined as the fraction of unique TCRs that were SARS-CoV-2-associated, and depth was defined as the fraction of total T cells that were SARS-CoV-2-associated. Using the MIRA data, every spike-specific TCR was mapped to the spike region that the TCR reacted to and assigned to either a CD4 or a CD8 class. Log10-transformed breadth and depth values were compared by one-way ANOVA with Sidak's multiple comparisons tests. TCRdb mirrors the immuneACCESS table, restricted to in-frame sequences. Some clones are absent from its copies; in checked studies, under half trace to an unresolved V gene, and the reason for the others is unknown. The V and J calls and clone size are taken from that table; D and trimming were inferred from the DNA. The sample table shows more than 100,000 clones, and 87% are seen once. The ten largest clones add up to approximately 1.2% of the sample.

Sequencing was performed on peripheral blood, taken on day 0 of AZD1222 vaccination. This sequence was found in an adult in good health. The chain is encoded by TRBV3-1 (or the pseudogene TRBV3-2) joined to TRBJ1-2; the D gene lacks a confident call. In nucleotides, the sequence is TGTGCCAGCAGCCAAGATATGGGGATTAGGCCTGGCTACACCTTC. The encoded protein is CASSQDMGIRPGYTF.